This entry concerns a single T cell receptor (beta chain). With 5 bases removed from V and 11 bases from J, the gap between germline ends came to 15 bases. This CDR3 has 12 residues. The sample belongs to a study of blood T cell repertoires in COVID-19. Study overall: Donors in the United States, Italy and Spain gave samples during acute or convalescent COVID-19.

Sequencing was performed with immunoSEQ multiplex PCR; in TCRdb, only in-frame clones are kept and a portion is missing. This repertoire shows under 350,000 clones, around 86% found once; its top ten account for under 3%. Everyone who took part was 18 to 89 years old, and they came from over 20 US areas. Cohort assignment relied on participant-reported clinical history. The V gene is TRBV12-3 or TRBV12-4, the J gene TRBJ1-1; D is unclear. The sample consisted of PBMCs or T cells enriched from blood (not recorded which). The sequence derives from a woman between 18 and 29 years old who had recovered from COVID-19. CDR3 nucleotide sequence: TGTGCCAGCAGTGGGCCGACGCGTTTCGCTTTCTTT. Its translation: CASSGPTRFAFF.